The 6 T cell receptor beta chains below were found in one sample sequenced in a study of T cells in Graves' hyperthyroidism and ophthalmopathy. Regions amplified from RNA transcripts were the TCR beta CDR3 regions. A set of HTBI primers served as the primers for a first-round RT-PCR of the TCR CDR3. Each CDR3 protein is one row after TCRdb ran MiXCR on the multiplex PCR reads. This sample has about 500,000 distinct CDR3 sequences, with about 16% found just once. The specimen was blood. Receptors originate from a woman in her 30s with Graves' ophthalmopathy.

As for this clonotype: Relative to the germline gene, one junction end is altered; a read error may explain this. This chain joins TRBV9 and TRBJ2-2; D is possibly TRBD1 (6 bases). The germline CDR1 and CDR2 sequences are SGDLS and YYNGEE. The CDR3 consists of 13 residues. DNA for the CDR3: TGTGCCAGCGGCGTAGGGGGCACCGGGGAGCTGTTTTTT. It encodes CASGVGGTGELFF. The complete variable domain, with remaining parts taken from reference TRBV9 and TRBJ2-2, reads DSGVTQTPKHLITATGQRVTLRCSPRSGDLSVYWYQQSLDQGLQFLIQYYNGEERAKGNILERFSAQQFPDLHSELNLSSLELGDSALYFCASGVGGTGELFFGEGSRLTVL.

This clonotype showed up many times. The rearrangement links TRBV3-1 to TRBJ2-1, with a possible D match to TRBD2 (6 bases). Trimming took 0 bases from V and 5 from J, leaving 11 bases between them. The CDR3 sequence is 15 residues long. Germline CDR1 is LGHDT and CDR2 is YNNKEL (reference sequence). Written as DNA, the CDR3 is TGTGCCAGCAGCCAAGATCTGTGGGAGGACAATGAGCAGTTCTTC. This encodes CASSQDLWEDNEQFF.

This clonotype showed up just a few times. This chain links TRBV27 with TRBJ2-3; D is perhaps TRBD1 (7 bases). With 5 bases removed from V and 7 bases from J, the gap between germline ends came to 13 bases. Germline-derived CDR1 and CDR2 are MNHEY and SMNVEV (reference sequence). The CDR3 spans 13 residues. DNA for the CDR3: TGTGCCAGCAGTGACAGGGAGGAAAATACGCAGTATTTT. This codes for CASSDREENTQYF.

This clonotype was observed many times. V usage is TRBV28 and J usage is TRBJ2-7; 11 nucleotides match TRBD2. Germline CDR1 MDHEN, CDR2 SYDVKM. This CDR3 is built from 15 residues. V gave up 5 bases and J gave up 6 bases; unmatched junction bases: 9. The CDR3 here is CASSTLAGGISEQYF. The CDR3 DNA sequence: TGTGCCAGCAGTACCTTAGCGGGAGGGATAAGCGAGCAGTACTTC.

V is TRBV7-9 and J is TRBJ1-2; tentative D call: TRBD1 (5 bases). Trimming took 4 bases from V and 4 from J, leaving 16 bases between them. The CDR3 spans 15 residues. CDR1 and CDR2 (germline): SEHNR, FQNEAQ (reference sequence). CDR3: CASSYQPQGPYGYTF. CDR3 DNA sequence: TGTGCCAGCAGCTACCAGCCCCAGGGTCCCTATGGCTACACCTTC.

This clonotype was picked up many times. The J gene is TRBJ2-2, the V gene TRBV28, with 8 bases that match TRBD2. The V and J ends lost 5 bases and 2 bases, in that order; junction bases with no gene match: 7. The CDR3 consists of 16 residues. In germline, CDR1 is MDHEN, CDR2 SYDVKM. Here the CDR3 reads CASSPHAGGNTGELFF. The CDR3 DNA is TGTGCCAGCAGTCCTCACGCGGGAGGCAACACCGGGGAGCTGTTTTTT.